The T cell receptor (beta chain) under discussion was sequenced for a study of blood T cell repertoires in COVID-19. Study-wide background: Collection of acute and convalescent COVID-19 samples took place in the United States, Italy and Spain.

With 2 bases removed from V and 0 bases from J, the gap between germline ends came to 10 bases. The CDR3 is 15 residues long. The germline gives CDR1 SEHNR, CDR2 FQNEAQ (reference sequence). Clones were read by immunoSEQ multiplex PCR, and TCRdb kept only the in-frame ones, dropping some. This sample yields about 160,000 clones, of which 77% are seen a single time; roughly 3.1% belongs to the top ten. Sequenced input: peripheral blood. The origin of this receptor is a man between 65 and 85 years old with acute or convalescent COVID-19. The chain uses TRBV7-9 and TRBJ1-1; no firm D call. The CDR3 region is CASSLSQTLNTEAFF. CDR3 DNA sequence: TGTGCCAGCAGCTTATCTCAGACACTGAACACTGAAGCTTTCTTT.